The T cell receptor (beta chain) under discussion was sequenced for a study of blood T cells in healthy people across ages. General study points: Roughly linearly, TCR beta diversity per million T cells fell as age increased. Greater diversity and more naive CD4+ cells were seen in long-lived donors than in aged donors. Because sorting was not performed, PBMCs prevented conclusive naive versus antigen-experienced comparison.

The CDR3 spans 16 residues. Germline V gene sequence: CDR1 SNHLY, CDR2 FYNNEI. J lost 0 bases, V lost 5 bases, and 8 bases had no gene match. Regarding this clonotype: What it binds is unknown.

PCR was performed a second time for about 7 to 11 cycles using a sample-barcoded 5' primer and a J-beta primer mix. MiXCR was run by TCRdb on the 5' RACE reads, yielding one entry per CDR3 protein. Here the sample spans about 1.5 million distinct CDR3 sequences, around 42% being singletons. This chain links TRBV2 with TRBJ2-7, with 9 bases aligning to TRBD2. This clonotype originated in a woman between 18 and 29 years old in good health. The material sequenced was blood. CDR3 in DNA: TGTGCCAGCAGTCCTCGACTAGCGGCTAACTCCTACGAGCAGTACTTC. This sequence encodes CASSPRLAANSYEQYF.